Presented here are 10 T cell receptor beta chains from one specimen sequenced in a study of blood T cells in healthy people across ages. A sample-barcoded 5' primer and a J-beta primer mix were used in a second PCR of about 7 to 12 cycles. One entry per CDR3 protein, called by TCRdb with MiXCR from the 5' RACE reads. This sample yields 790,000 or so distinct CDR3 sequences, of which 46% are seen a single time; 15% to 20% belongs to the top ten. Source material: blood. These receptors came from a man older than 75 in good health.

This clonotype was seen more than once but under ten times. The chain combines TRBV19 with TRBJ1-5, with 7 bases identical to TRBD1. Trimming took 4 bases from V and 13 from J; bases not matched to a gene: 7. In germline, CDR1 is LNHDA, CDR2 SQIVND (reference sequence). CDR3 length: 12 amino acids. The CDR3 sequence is CASSTRDSAQHF. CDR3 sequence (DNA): TGTGCCAGTAGTACGCGGGACAGTGCTCAGCATTTT.

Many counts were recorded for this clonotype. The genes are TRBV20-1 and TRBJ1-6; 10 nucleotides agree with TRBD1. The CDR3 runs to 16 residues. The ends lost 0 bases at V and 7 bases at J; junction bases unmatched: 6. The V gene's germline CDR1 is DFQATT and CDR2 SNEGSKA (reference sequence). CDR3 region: CSARDLRTGGNSPLHF. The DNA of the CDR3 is TGCAGTGCTAGAGATTTAAGGACAGGGGGAAATTCACCCCTCCACTTT.

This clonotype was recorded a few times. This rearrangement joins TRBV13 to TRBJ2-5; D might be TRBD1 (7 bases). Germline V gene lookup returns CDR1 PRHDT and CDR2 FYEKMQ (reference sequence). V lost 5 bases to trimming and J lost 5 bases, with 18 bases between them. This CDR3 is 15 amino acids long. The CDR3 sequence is CASSINRGGGETQYF. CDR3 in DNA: TGTGCCAGCAGCATCAACAGGGGAGGCGGGGAGACCCAGTACTTC.

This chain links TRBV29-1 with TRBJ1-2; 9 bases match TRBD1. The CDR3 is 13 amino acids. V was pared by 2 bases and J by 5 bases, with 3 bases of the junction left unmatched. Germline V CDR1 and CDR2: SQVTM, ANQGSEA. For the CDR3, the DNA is TGCAGCGTTGAACGGGACAGGGCATATGGCTACACCTTC. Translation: CSVERDRAYGYTF.

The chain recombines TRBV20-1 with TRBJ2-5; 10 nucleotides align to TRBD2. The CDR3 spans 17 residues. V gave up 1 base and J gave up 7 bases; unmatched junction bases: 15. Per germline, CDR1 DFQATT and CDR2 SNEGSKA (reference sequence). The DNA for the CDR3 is TGCAGTGCTAGAGCCCTGCAGCGGGAGGGTCCTCTGAGGACCCAGTACTTC. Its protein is CSARALQREGPLRTQYF.

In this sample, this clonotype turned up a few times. The CDR3 spells CATSGTAEGQETQYF. The DNA of the CDR3 is TGTGCCACCAGTGGGACAGCGGAGGGACAAGAGACCCAGTACTTC. The chain combines TRBV24-1 with TRBJ2-5; D tentatively fits TRBD1 or TRBD2 (6 bases each). The CDR3 runs to 15 residues. The V and J ends lost 5 bases and 2 bases respectively, with 14 bases between them. The germline V gene encodes CDR1 KGHDR and CDR2 SFDVKD.

The CDR3, as DNA: TGTGCCAGCAGCTTAATGGGCAATTCTTACACCGGGGAGCTGTTTTTT. It specifies CASSLMGNSYTGELFF. V and J are TRBV7-3 and TRBJ2-2; no firm D call. With 1 base removed from V and 3 bases from J, the gap between germline ends came to 12 bases. Germline CDR1 SGHTA, CDR2 FQGTGA. CDR3 length: 16 residues.

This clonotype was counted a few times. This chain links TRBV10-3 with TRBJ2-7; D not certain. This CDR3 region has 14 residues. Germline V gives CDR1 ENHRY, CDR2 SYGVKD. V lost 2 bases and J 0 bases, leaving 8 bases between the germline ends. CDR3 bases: TGTGCCATCAGTGAGGGCTCTAGCTCCTACGAGCAGTACTTC. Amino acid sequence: CAISEGSSSYEQYF.

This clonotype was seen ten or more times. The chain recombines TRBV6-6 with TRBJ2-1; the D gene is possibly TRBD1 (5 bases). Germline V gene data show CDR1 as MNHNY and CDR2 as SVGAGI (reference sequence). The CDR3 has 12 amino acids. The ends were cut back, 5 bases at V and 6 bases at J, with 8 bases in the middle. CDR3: CASSPDSNEQFF. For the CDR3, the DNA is TGTGCCAGCAGTCCCGACAGCAATGAGCAGTTCTTC.

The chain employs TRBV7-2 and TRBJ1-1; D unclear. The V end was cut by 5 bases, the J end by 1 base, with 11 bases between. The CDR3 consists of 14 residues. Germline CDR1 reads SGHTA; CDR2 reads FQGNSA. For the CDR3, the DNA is TGTGCCAGCAGCATTACTGCCTCGAACACTGAAGCTTTCTTT. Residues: CASSITASNTEAFF. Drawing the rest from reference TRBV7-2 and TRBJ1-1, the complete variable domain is GAGVSQSPSNKVTEKGKDVELRCDPISGHTALYWYRQSLGQGLEFLIYFQGNSAPDKSGLPSDRFSAERTGGSVSTLTIQRTQQEDSAVYLCASSITASNTEAFFGQGTRLTVV.